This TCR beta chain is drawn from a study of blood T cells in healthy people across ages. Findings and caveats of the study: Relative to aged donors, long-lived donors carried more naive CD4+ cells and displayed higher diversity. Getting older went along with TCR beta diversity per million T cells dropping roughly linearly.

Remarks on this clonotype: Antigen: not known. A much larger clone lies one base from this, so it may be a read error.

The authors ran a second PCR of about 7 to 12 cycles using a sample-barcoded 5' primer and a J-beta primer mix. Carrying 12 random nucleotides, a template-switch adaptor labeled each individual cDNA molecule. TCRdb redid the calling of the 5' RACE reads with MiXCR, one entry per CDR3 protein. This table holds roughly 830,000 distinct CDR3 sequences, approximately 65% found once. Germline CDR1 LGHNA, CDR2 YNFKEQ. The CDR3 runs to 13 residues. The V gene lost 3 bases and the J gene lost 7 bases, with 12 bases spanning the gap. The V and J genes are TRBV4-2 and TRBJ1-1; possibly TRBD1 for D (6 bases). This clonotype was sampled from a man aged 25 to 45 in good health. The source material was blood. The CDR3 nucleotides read TGTGCCAGCAGCCAGGGGGCGGACAGTGAAGCTTTCTTT. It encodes CASSQGADSEAFF.